This record concerns one T cell receptor beta chain sequence. What it binds is not known. The data stem from a study of T-cell memory formation after mild COVID-19. Overall study findings and caveats: Cross-reactive memory appears to have joined, as suggested by some responding clones showing up in pre-infection memory. Clones that contracted clustered mainly in CM and EM if CD4+ and in EMRA if CD8+.

From the 5' RACE reads, TCRdb called clonotypes with MiXCR, one entry per CDR3 protein. The sample carries around 200,000 distinct CDR3 sequences, around 9.5% recorded once. Trimming took 5 bases from V and 0 from J; bases not matched to a gene: 3. The CDR3 spans 14 residues. The germline V gene encodes CDR1 SGHRS and CDR2 YFSETQ. This sequence originates from a man younger than 35 who had mild COVID-19 (a few samples of this study predate the infection). Cell type and time point are not known. V is TRBV5-1 and J is TRBJ2-7; 9 nucleotides match TRBD2. The sequenced material came from PBMCs or a T cell subset sorted from them (not recorded which). The chain's CDR3 is CASSGTSPSYEQYF. The CDR3 DNA follows: TGCGCCAGCAGTGGGACTAGCCCCTCCTACGAGCAGTACTTC.